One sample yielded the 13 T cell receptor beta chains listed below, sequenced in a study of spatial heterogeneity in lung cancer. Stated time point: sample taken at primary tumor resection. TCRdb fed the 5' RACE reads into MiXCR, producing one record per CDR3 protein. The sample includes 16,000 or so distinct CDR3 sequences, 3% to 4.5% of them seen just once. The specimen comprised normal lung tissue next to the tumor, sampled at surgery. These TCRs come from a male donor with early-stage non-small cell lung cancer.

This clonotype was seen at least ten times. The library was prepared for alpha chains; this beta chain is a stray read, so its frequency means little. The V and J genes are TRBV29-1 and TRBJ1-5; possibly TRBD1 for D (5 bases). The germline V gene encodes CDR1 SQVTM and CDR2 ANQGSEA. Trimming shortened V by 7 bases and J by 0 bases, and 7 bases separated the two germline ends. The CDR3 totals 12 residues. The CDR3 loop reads CSARDSNQPQHF. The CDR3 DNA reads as TGCAGCGCCAGGGATAGCAATCAGCCCCAGCATTTT. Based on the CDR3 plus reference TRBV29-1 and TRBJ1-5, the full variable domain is SAVISQKPSRDICQRGTSLTIQCQVDSQVTMMFWYRQQPGQSLTLIATANQGSEATYESGFVIDKFPISRPNLTFSTLTVSNMSPEDSSIYLCSARDSNQPQHFGDGTRLSIL.

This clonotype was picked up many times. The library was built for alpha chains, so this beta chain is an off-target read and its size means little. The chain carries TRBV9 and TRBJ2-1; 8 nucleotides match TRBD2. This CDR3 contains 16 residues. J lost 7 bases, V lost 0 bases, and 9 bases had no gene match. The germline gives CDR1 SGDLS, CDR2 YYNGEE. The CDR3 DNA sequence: TGTGCCAGCAGCGTAGGGGGCGGGAGGTTAGGGAATGAGCAGTTCTTC. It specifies CASSVGGGRLGNEQFF.

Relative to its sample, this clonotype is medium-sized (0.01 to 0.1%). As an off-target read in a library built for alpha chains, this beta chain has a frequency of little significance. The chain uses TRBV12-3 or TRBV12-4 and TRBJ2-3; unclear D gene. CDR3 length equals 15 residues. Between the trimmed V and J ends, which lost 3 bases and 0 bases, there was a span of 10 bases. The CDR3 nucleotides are TGTGCCAGCAGTTTTTTCGGCGGCAGCACAGATACGCAGTATTTT. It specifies CASSFFGGSTDTQYF.

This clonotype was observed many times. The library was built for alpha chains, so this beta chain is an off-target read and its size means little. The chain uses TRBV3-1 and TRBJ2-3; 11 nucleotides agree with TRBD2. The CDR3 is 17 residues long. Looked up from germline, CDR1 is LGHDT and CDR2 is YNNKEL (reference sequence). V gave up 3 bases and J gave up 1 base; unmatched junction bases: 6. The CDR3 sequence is CASSHYLGLAGTDTQYF. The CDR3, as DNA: TGTGCCAGCAGCCACTACTTGGGACTAGCGGGCACAGATACGCAGTATTTT.

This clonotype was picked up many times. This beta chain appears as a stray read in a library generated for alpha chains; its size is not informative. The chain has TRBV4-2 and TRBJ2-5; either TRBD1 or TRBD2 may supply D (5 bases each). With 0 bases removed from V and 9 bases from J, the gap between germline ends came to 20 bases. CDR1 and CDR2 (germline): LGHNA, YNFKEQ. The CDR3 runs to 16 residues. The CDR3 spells CASSQEPPGTTVAQYF. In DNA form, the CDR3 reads TGTGCCAGCAGCCAAGAACCTCCGGGGACGACGGTGGCCCAGTACTTC.

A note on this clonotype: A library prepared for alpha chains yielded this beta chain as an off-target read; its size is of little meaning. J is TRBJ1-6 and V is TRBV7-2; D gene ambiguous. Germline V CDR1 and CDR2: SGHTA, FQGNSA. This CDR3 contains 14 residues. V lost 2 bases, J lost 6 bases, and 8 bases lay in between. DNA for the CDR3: TGTGCCAGCAGCTTACAACGGAGTAATTCACCCCTCCACTTT. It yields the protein CASSLQRSNSPLHF.

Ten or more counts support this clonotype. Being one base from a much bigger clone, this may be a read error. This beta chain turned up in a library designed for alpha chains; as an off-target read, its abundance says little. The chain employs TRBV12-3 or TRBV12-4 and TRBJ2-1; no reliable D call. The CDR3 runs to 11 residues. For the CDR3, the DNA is TGTGCCAGCAGCCCAGACAATGAGCAGCTCTTC. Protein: CASSPDNEQLF.

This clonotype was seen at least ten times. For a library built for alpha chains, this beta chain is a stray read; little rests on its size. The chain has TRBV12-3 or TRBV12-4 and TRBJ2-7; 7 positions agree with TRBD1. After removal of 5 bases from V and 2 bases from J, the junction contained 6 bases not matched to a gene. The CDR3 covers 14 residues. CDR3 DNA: TGTGCCAGCAGTCCGGGGACAGAGACCTACGAGCAGTACTTC. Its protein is CASSPGTETYEQYF.

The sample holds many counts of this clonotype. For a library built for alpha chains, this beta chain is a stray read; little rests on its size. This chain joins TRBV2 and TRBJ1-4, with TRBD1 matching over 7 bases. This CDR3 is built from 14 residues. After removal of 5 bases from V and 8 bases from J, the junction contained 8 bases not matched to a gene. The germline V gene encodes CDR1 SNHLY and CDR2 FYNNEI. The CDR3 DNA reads TGTGCCAGCAGTCGACAGGGTCAAGAGGAAAAACTGTTTTTT. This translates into CASSRQGQEEKLFF. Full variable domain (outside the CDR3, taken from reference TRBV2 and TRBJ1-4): EPEVTQTPSHQVTQMGQEVILRCVPISNHLYFYWYRQILGQKVEFLVSFYNNEISEKSEIFDDQFSVERPDGSNFTLKIRSTKLEDSAMYFCASSRQGQEEKLFFGSGTQLSVL.

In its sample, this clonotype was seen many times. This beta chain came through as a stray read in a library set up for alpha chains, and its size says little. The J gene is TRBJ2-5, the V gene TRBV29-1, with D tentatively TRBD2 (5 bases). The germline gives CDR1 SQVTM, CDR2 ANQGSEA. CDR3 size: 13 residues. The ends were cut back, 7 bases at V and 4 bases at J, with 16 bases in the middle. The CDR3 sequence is CSDEDSGGETQYF. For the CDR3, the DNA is TGCAGCGACGAGGACTCAGGAGGAGAGACCCAGTACTTC. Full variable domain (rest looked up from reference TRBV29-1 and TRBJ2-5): SAVISQKPSRDICQRGTSLTIQCQVDSQVTMMFWYRQQPGQSLTLIATANQGSEATYESGFVIDKFPISRPNLTFSTLTVSNMSPEDSSIYLCSDEDSGGETQYFGPGTRLLVL.

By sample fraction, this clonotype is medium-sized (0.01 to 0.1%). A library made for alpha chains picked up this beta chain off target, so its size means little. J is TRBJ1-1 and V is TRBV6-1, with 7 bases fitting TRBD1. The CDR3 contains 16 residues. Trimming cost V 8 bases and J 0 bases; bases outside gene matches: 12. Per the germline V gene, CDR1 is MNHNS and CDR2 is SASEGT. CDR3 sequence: CASLPTGSFMNTEAFF. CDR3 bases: TGTGCCAGCCTACCGACAGGGAGTTTTATGAACACTGAAGCTTTCTTT.

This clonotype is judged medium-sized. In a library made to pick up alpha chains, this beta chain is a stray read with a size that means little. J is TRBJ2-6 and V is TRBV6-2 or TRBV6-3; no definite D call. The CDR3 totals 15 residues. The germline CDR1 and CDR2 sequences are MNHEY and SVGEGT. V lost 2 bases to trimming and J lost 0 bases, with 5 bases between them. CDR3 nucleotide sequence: TGTGCCAGCAGTTACGCAGGCTCTGGGGCCAACGTCCTGACTTTC. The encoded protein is CASSYAGSGANVLTF.

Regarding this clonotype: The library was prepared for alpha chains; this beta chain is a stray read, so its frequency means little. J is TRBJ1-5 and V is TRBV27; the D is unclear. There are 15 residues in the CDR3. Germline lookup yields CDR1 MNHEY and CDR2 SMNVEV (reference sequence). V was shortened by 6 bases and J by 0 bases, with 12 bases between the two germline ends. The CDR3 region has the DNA TGTGCCAGCAGCCTAGAGGGATATAGCAATCAGCCCCAGCATTTT. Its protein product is CASSLEGYSNQPQHF.